This T cell receptor (beta chain) was captured in a study of cytomegalovirus exposure and HLA in healthy donors. For the study at large: The roughly 100 million unique TCR beta sequences, from 150 million to 200 million T cells, were found by an earlier analysis. Around 86 million unique TCRs, all from HLA-typed donors, were included in an early release of the data.

As regards this clone: Its antigen remains unidentified.

Germline loops: CDR1 LGHNA, CDR2 YNFKEQ. The CDR3 has 16 residues. Losses at the gene ends were 0 bases for V and 0 bases for J; bases not matched to a gene: 4. Regarding the study as a whole: In a later analysis, TCR beta V- and J-gene trimming was associated with a missense DCLRE1C variant. Some segments of the V type, notably TRBV6-2 and TRBV6-3, were excluded as indistinguishable.

The study ran its PCR with 60 Vbeta and 13 Jbeta primers. Libraries were prepared by immunoSEQ multiplex PCR; TCRdb keeps only in-frame clonotypes and omits some of them. Of about 31,000 clones listed, 65% to 75% are singletons. This chain links TRBV4-2 with TRBJ2-5, with 7 bases lining up with TRBD2. This TCR came from a man between 40 and 49 years old in good health and CMV-seropositive. The sequenced material came from PBMCs. CDR3 sequence: CASSQESTSDQETQYF. CDR3 DNA sequence: TGTGCCAGCAGCCAAGAGTCCACTAGCGACCAAGAGACCCAGTACTTC.